The T cell receptor (beta chain) described here comes from a study of blood T cell repertoires in COVID-19. Across the whole study: Donors in the United States, Italy and Spain gave samples during acute or convalescent COVID-19. T cells, B-cell-depleted T cells, or PBMCs supplied cDNA or gDNA.

CDR3 length equals 13 residues. Germline assignment: CDR1 SQVTM and CDR2 ANQGSEA. The germline V and J ends were trimmed by 4 bases and 6 bases, with 13 bases remaining between them. Original handling: Reference gene primers were amplified, and this amplification served to estimate nucleated cell counts. This table comes from immunoSEQ multiplex PCR, and its TCRdb copy is limited to in-frame clones, with some not included. From that table come the V and J calls and clone size; the DNA was used to work out D and trimming. The table shows roughly 260,000 clones, with approximately 80% occurring only once.

This TCR was recovered from a woman aged 70-85 years with acute or convalescent COVID-19. The gene calls are TRBV29-1 and TRBJ1-5; D is undetermined. The sequenced material came from peripheral blood. The CDR3 bases are TGCAGCGTTGCACGAGGGTCCGGTCAGCCCCAGCATTTT. Amino acid sequence: CSVARGSGQPQHF.